Listed here is a single TCR beta chain. What it recognizes is unknown. This sample stems from a study of T cells in tuberculosis. Study as a whole: A South African cohort included IGRA-negative adolescents, latently infected IGRA-positive adolescents and adults with active tuberculosis.

Trimming removed 1 base from V and 4 bases from J; junction bases left unmatched: 0. Looked up from germline, CDR1 is GTSNPN and CDR2 is SVGIG (reference sequence). There are 13 residues in the CDR3. Here immunoSEQ multiplex PCR was the method, and the copy in TCRdb shows in-frame clones only, minus some. The sample holds about 22,000 clones, about 97% seen once. Findings and limits, study-wide: GEM motif frequencies gave 70% accuracy; the GMM repertoire gave about 87%. Active tuberculosis patients had shorter CDR3-alpha; the beta difference was nonsignificant.

Each donor contributed about 100,000 T cells on average, unsorted. The sample consisted of PBMCs. The rearrangement uses TRBV30 and TRBJ1-5; the match to TRBD1 covers 8 bases. This sequence was found in a donor between 10 and 35 years old with latent tuberculosis or without tuberculosis infection. CDR3 amino acids: CAWSDRGNQPQHF. CDR3 in DNA: TGTGCCTGGAGTGACAGGGGGAATCAGCCCCAGCATTTT.